These 29 T cell receptor beta chains came from one sample sequenced in a study of T cells after yellow fever vaccination. From the 5' RACE reads, TCRdb called clonotypes with MiXCR, one entry per CDR3 protein. The sample yields about 340,000 distinct CDR3 sequences, 8.7% seen once. Sequencing used PBMCs, obtained on the day of the first yellow fever vaccination. The receptor set was obtained from a man between 18 and 35 years old who received the YFV17D yellow fever vaccine.

Ten or more counts support this clonotype. The rearrangement joins TRBV4-2 to TRBJ1-2; 7 bases are shared with TRBD1. This CDR3 is built from 16 residues. V gave up 4 bases and J gave up 0 bases; unmatched junction bases: 8. Per germline, CDR1 LGHNA and CDR2 YNFKEQ. This chain's CDR3 is CASSPSQGTANYGYTF. The CDR3 coding sequence is TGTGCCAGCAGCCCCTCCCAGGGGACAGCTAACTATGGCTACACCTTC.

This clonotype has at least ten counts. The chain employs TRBV7-2 and TRBJ2-1, with TRBD1 matching over 8 bases. J gave up 6 bases and V 3 bases, and 4 bases lay outside the gene matches. Germline-derived CDR1 and CDR2 are SGHTA and FQGNSA. This CDR3 comprises 14 residues. The CDR3 DNA reads TGTGCCAGCAGCTTGGACCAGGGGGCCAATGAGCAGTTCTTC. It specifies CASSLDQGANEQFF.

This clonotype has only a few counts. The chain carries TRBV5-4 and TRBJ2-3, with 7 nucleotides matching TRBD1. Looked up from germline, CDR1 is SGHNT and CDR2 is YYREEE (reference sequence). The V gene end was trimmed by 1 base and the J gene end by 4 bases; junction bases not matched to a gene: 3. The CDR3 is 14 residues long. CDR3 sequence: CASSLLGGSDTQYF. CDR3 in DNA: TGTGCCAGCAGCTTGTTAGGGGGCTCAGATACGCAGTATTTT.

This clonotype has a handful of counts. J is TRBJ2-3 and V is TRBV5-1; 10 nucleotides match TRBD1. Germline CDR1 and CDR2: SGHRS and YFSETQ. The CDR3 spans 16 residues. V shed 4 bases, J shed 2 bases, and the junction held 7 bases outside the gene matches. The CDR3 DNA reads TGCGCCAGCAGCACACAGACAGGGGGCTACACAGATACGCAGTATTTT. This codes for CASSTQTGGYTDTQYF.

This clonotype has ten or more counts. The chain combines TRBV12-3 or TRBV12-4 with TRBJ2-1; 10 nucleotides line up with TRBD2. The CDR3 extends over 15 amino acids. J lost 7 bases, V lost 3 bases, and 6 bases had no gene match. The CDR3 nucleotides are TGTGCCAGCAGTTTCGGACTAGCGGAGGGGAATGAGCAGTTCTTC. Translated, it gives CASSFGLAEGNEQFF.

This clonotype was counted at least ten times. The rearrangement links TRBV4-3 to TRBJ1-1; TRBD1 aligns across 8 bases. The V segment lost 1 base and the J segment 1 base; nucleotides outside the gene matches: 11. The CDR3 runs to 18 residues. In germline, CDR1 is LGHNA, CDR2 YSLEER. CDR3 in amino acids: CASSQAIYSGGTNTEAFF. The CDR3 bases are TGCGCCAGCAGCCAAGCGATTTATTCAGGGGGCACGAACACTGAAGCTTTCTTT.

This clonotype has just a few counts. The chain links TRBV7-2 to TRBJ1-4, with D possibly matching TRBD1 (6 bases). The germline CDR1 and CDR2 sequences are SGHTA and FQGNSA. The length of the CDR3 is 16 residues. The V end was cut by 5 bases, the J end by 1 base, with 14 bases between. The CDR3 here is CASSGNRVGTNEKLFF. CDR3 in DNA: TGTGCCAGCAGCGGTAACAGGGTTGGAACTAATGAAAAACTGTTTTTT.

V usage is TRBV28 and J usage is TRBJ1-2, with D possibly being TRBD1 (6 bases). The CDR3 covers 13 residues. V lost 2 bases, J lost 7 bases, and 11 bases lay in between. Per germline, CDR1 MDHEN and CDR2 SYDVKM. The CDR3 protein is CASSLPGAVGYTF. As DNA, the CDR3 is TGTGCCAGCAGTTTACCGGGGGCGGTTGGCTACACCTTC.

The chain couples TRBV6-2 or TRBV6-3 to TRBJ2-7, with TRBD1 identical over 8 bases. This CDR3 spans 14 amino acids. In germline, CDR1 is MNHEY, CDR2 SVGEGT. The J segment lost 1 base and the V segment lost 6 bases, leaving 5 bases of the junction unmatched. The CDR3 nucleotides read TGTGCCAGCAGCCCTCGGGACAGGTCCTACGAGCAGTACGTC. Protein: CASSPRDRSYEQYV.

This clonotype came up a few times. This rearrangement joins TRBV4-1 to TRBJ1-5, with TRBD1 as a possible D gene (5 bases). Germline lookup yields CDR1 MGHRA and CDR2 YSYEKL. This CDR3 is 15 amino acids long. V gave up 3 bases and J gave up 5 bases, with 14 bases separating them. Here the CDR3 DNA reads TGCGCCAGCAGCCAGGGGCGGGACTGGGATCAGCCCCAGCATTTT. Its protein product is CASSQGRDWDQPQHF.

The chain combines TRBV3-1 with TRBJ2-5, with D hard to call. The CDR3 consists of 16 residues. CDR1 is LGHDT, CDR2 YNNKEL, per germline (reference sequence). V lost 0 bases to trimming and J lost 6 bases, with 17 bases between them. This CDR3 reads CASSQDMRPRRKTQYF. CDR3 nucleotide sequence: TGTGCCAGCAGCCAAGATATGAGGCCCCGGCGAAAGACCCAGTACTTC.

A few counts support this clonotype. J is TRBJ1-1 and V is TRBV10-3, with TRBD1 as a possible D gene (5 bases). Germline CDR1 ENHRY, CDR2 SYGVKD. V gave up 6 bases and J gave up 1 base, with 12 bases separating them. The CDR3 sequence is 14 residues long. This chain's CDR3 is CAIRSAGANTEAFF. The CDR3 DNA is TGTGCCATCAGAAGTGCTGGGGCGAACACTGAAGCTTTCTTT.

This clonotype was seen many times. The chain links TRBV7-8 to TRBJ2-3; no clear D gene. The germline V gene encodes CDR1 SGHVS and CDR2 FQNEAQ. V was shortened by 4 bases and J by 0 bases, with 20 bases between the two germline ends. The CDR3 consists of 18 residues. CDR3 coding DNA: TGTGCCAGCAGCTCCCGACGAGTGACATATTCTAGCACAGATACGCAGTATTTT. Translated: CASSSRRVTYSSTDTQYF.

The rearrangement links TRBV2 to TRBJ2-1; D remains unclear. Germline values: CDR1 SNHLY, CDR2 FYNNEI. CDR3 length: 14 residues. The V end was cut by 11 bases, the J end by 2 bases, with 16 bases between. The CDR3 DNA follows: TGTGCCTTCAGTTTTAGGGTAACCTACAATGAGCAGTTCTTC. As protein: CAFSFRVTYNEQFF.

V is TRBV27 and J is TRBJ2-1, with D unclear. Germline loops: CDR1 MNHEY, CDR2 SMNVEV (reference sequence). Deletions cut 4 bases from V and 2 bases from J, with 6 bases between. This CDR3 contains 13 residues. CDR3 in amino acids: CASSSAAYNEQFF. CDR3 DNA sequence: TGTGCCAGCAGTTCAGCCGCCTACAATGAGCAGTTCTTC.

This clonotype was seen many times. The chain combines TRBV6-1 with TRBJ2-3; possible D gene TRBD1, 6 bases. Germline V CDR1 and CDR2: MNHNS, SASEGT. The CDR3 sequence is 14 residues long. The germline V and J ends were trimmed by 6 bases and 0 bases, with 10 bases remaining between them. CDR3 region: CASSGQFSTDTQYF. As DNA, the CDR3 is TGTGCCAGCAGCGGACAGTTTAGCACAGATACGCAGTATTTT.

In this sample, this clonotype turned up many times. The chain is built from TRBV7-6 and TRBJ2-3; 7 nucleotides agree with TRBD2. CDR3 length: 18 residues. Unmatched junction bases numbered 10, after V lost 1 base and J lost 0 bases. Germline lookup yields CDR1 SGHVS and CDR2 FNYEAQ. Here the CDR3 reads CASSLGSSSGASTDTQYF. The CDR3 DNA reads as TGTGCCAGCAGCTTAGGGTCATCCAGCGGGGCTAGCACAGATACGCAGTATTTT.

The chain couples TRBV20-1 to TRBJ1-2; the D is unclear. The germline V gene has CDR1 DFQATT and CDR2 SNEGSKA (reference sequence). The length of the CDR3 is 14 residues. Between the trimmed V and J ends, which lost 4 bases and 1 base, there was a span of 13 bases. This chain's CDR3 is CSATGRNYNYGYTF. CDR3 nucleotide sequence: TGCAGTGCTACCGGCCGGAACTATAACTATGGCTACACCTTC.

The V and J genes are TRBV20-1 and TRBJ2-1; 7 bases agree with TRBD1. This CDR3 is built from 11 residues. The J segment lost 6 bases and the V segment lost 5 bases, leaving 1 base of the junction unmatched. Per germline, CDR1 DFQATT and CDR2 SNEGSKA (reference sequence). CDR3 sequence: CSADRVNEQFF. DNA of the CDR3: TGCAGTGCTGACAGGGTCAATGAGCAGTTCTTC.

This sequence joins TRBV20-1 and TRBJ1-2, with D maybe TRBD1 (5 bases). V was trimmed by 3 bases and J by 3 bases, leaving 11 bases between them. CDR1 and CDR2 (germline): DFQATT, SNEGSKA (reference sequence). This CDR3 is built from 13 residues. The CDR3, as DNA: TGCAGTGCTAGCCAGGGTCCCGACTATGGCTACACCTTC. Its protein product is CSASQGPDYGYTF.

This clonotype was counted many times. This sequence joins TRBV29-1 and TRBJ2-3; D gene uncertain. Germline V gives CDR1 SQVTM, CDR2 ANQGSEA. V was pared by 5 bases and J by 6 bases, with 6 bases between. The CDR3 runs to 10 residues. CDR3: CSVHTDTQYF. In DNA form, the CDR3 reads TGCAGCGTTCACACTGATACGCAGTATTTT.

This clonotype was seen just once. The chain couples TRBV7-9 to TRBJ1-1; unclear D gene. The length of the CDR3 is 13 residues. Germline V gene lookup returns CDR1 SEHNR and CDR2 FQNEAQ (reference sequence). Between the trimmed V and J ends, which lost 3 bases and 3 bases, there was a span of 8 bases. Written as DNA, the CDR3 is TGTGCCAGCAGCTTCGACGGGGACACTGAAGCTTTCTTT. Its protein product is CASSFDGDTEAFF.

The chain combines TRBV12-3 or TRBV12-4 with TRBJ2-1; weak D call: TRBD2 (5 bases). This CDR3 is 16 amino acids long. V was shortened by 2 bases and J by 2 bases, with 13 bases between the two germline ends. CDR3: CASSLSRGTTYNEQFF. DNA for the CDR3: TGTGCCAGCAGTTTATCCCGGGGTACGACCTACAATGAGCAGTTCTTC.

The CDR3 DNA is TGTGCCAGCAGCCAGGGTGGGACGGGACTCTACAATGAGCAGTTCTTC. Translating gives CASSQGGTGLYNEQFF. This chain links TRBV7-2 with TRBJ2-1; D perhaps matches TRBD2 (6 bases). Trimming shortened V by 5 bases and J by 3 bases, and 17 bases separated the two germline ends. CDR3 size: 16 residues. Germline CDR1 SGHTA, CDR2 FQGNSA.

A few counts support this clonotype. The rearrangement links TRBV19 to TRBJ2-3; D is perhaps TRBD1 (6 bases). V shed 4 bases and J shed 0 bases, with 11 bases lying between them. The CDR3 contains 15 residues. Germline-derived CDR1 and CDR2 are LNHDA and SQIVND (reference sequence). CDR3 in amino acids: CASSTRTASTDTQYF. For the CDR3, the DNA is TGTGCCAGTAGTACCCGGACAGCTAGCACAGATACGCAGTATTTT.

This clonotype has ten or more counts. The chain couples TRBV7-2 to TRBJ2-7, with D unresolved. Trimming removed 4 bases from V and 3 bases from J, with 7 bases in between. This CDR3 contains 12 residues. Germline V gene lookup returns CDR1 SGHTA and CDR2 FQGNSA. CDR3 protein: CASSSYYYEQYF. In DNA, the CDR3 is TGTGCCAGCAGCTCCTATTACTACGAGCAGTACTTC.

DNA of the CDR3: TGTGCCAGCAGCTTAGCTCACGGGGTTGGAGAGACCCAGTACTTC. Translating it yields CASSLAHGVGETQYF. This rearrangement joins TRBV11-2 to TRBJ2-5, with a possible D match to TRBD2 (5 bases). Per the germline V gene, CDR1 is SGHAT and CDR2 is FQNNGV. The CDR3 extends over 15 amino acids. Trimming took 1 base from V and 4 from J, leaving 13 bases between them.

In its sample, this clonotype was seen a few times. J is TRBJ1-5 and V is TRBV20-1; TRBD1 matches 9 bases. From germline, CDR1 is DFQATT and CDR2 SNEGSKA (reference sequence). CDR3 length equals 15 residues. With 4 bases clipped from V and 4 bases from J, the junction kept 8 bases outside the gene matches. The CDR3 DNA reads TGCAGTGCTACGAACACCGGGACAGGGAATCAGCCCCAGCATTTT. The encoded protein is CSATNTGTGNQPQHF.

The table lists this clonotype with a few counts. The rearrangement joins TRBV7-9 to TRBJ1-2; 11 bases align to TRBD1. CDR1 and CDR2 from the germline V gene are SEHNR and FQNEAQ (reference sequence). The ends lost 5 bases at V and 4 bases at J; junction bases unmatched: 3. This CDR3 has 14 amino acids. The CDR3 region has the DNA TGTGCCAGCAGCCAAGGACAGGGGGCCTATGGCTACACCTTC. Protein: CASSQGQGAYGYTF.